A single sample gave rise to the 9 T cell receptor beta chains below, sequenced in a study of regulatory T cells in long-lasting Graves disease listed by TCRdb under 2021. The library was prepared using multiplex PCR. Sequencing used an Illumina HiSeq 4000. iRepertoire HTBI primers and Arm-PCR amplification of CDR3 regions were used to construct TCR beta libraries. TCRdb applied fastp at Q25 and MiXCR to the public reads, then kept only in-frame beta chains. CDR3 protein duplicates are merged, each entry listing the most common genes and DNA. The sample table holds roughly 610,000 distinct CDR3 sequences, of which about 16% were seen once. Of the sample, roughly 18% is held by the ten largest clones. What this sample's time point label stands for: newly diagnosed GD, antithyroid drugs for less than 3 months. For both TCR sequencing and RNA sequencing, RNA was extracted from PBMCs using TRIzol. The same data also went into a second study, on T cells in Graves' hyperthyroidism and ophthalmopathy.

The sample was peripheral blood mononuclear cells (PBMCs), taken at new diagnosis, from a patient treated with antithyroid drugs. All receptors derive from a woman aged 25 to 45 with Graves disease. Donor details come from another sample of the same person, matched by shared clones.

The chain uses TRBV27 and TRBJ2-1, with TRBD2 identical over 13 bases. This CDR3 has 19 amino acids. Trimming at V came to 8 bases and at J to 9 bases, leaving 22 bases not matched to a gene. Germline CDR1 is MNHEY and CDR2 is SMNVEV (reference sequence). Written as DNA, the CDR3 is TGTGCCAGCTCAACGGGCAGGGGACTAGCGGGACCTATTCTTGGTGAGCAGTTCTTC. Protein sequence: CASSTGRGLAGPILGEQFF.

The chain carries TRBV29-1 and TRBJ1-6; TRBD1 agrees at 7 bases. V gave up 7 bases and J gave up 6 bases; unmatched junction bases: 9. Germline V lookup: CDR1 SQVTM, CDR2 ANQGSEA. The CDR3 has 14 residues. The CDR3 protein is CSAMEGTANSPLHF. The CDR3 region has the DNA TGCAGCGCCATGGAGGGGACAGCTAATTCACCCCTCCACTTT.

This clonotype has a handful of counts. The genes are TRBV19 and TRBJ1-1, with 8 nucleotides matching TRBD1. Germline values: CDR1 LNHDA, CDR2 SQIVND (reference sequence). Germline trimming cut 4 bases from V and 5 bases from J; bases unmatched to any gene: 9. The CDR3 covers 15 residues. DNA of the CDR3: TGTGCCAGTAGTAGAAGCACAGGGGGAGAAACTGAAGCTTTCTTT. It is translated as CASSRSTGGETEAFF.

This clonotype was picked up a small number of times. DNA of the CDR3: TGTGCCAGCAGCAAATCATACAGGGACTTCTATGGCTACACCTTC. The encoded protein is CASSKSYRDFYGYTF. The chain recombines TRBV28 with TRBJ1-2; the D gene is possibly TRBD1 (6 bases). V shed 6 bases and J shed 4 bases, with 18 bases lying between them. From germline, CDR1 is MDHEN and CDR2 SYDVKM. This CDR3 comprises 15 residues.

This clonotype has a count of ten or more. The chain uses TRBV7-2 and TRBJ2-2, with TRBD1 identical over 9 bases. Germline CDR1 reads SGHTA; CDR2 reads FQGNSA. J was trimmed by 7 bases and V by 5 bases; bases with no gene match: 5. The CDR3 has 14 residues. CDR3 in DNA: TGTGCCAGCAGCGAACAGGGGGCCATCGGGGAGCTGTTTTTT. This encodes CASSEQGAIGELFF.

There are many counts of this clonotype. The J gene is TRBJ2-6, the V gene TRBV6-1; no clear D. This CDR3 is built from 14 residues. Trimming removed 6 bases at V and 0 bases at J, with 6 bases between. Germline V CDR1 and CDR2: MNHNS, SASEGT. Here the CDR3 DNA reads TGTGCCAGCAGCACTTCCTCTGGGGCCAACGTCCTGACTTTC. It translates to CASSTSSGANVLTF.

The rearrangement joins TRBV11-2 to TRBJ1-1, with 7 bases fitting TRBD1. V dropped 5 bases and J dropped 1; count of bases not matched to a gene: 4. This CDR3 comprises 14 residues. The germline V gene has CDR1 SGHAT and CDR2 FQNNGV. The CDR3 spells CASSAQGGNTEAFF. DNA of the CDR3: TGTGCCAGCAGCGCCCAGGGGGGGAACACTGAAGCTTTCTTT.

This clonotype was detected only a few times. The genes are TRBV28 and TRBJ2-7; D is possibly TRBD1 (6 bases). Germline V gene lookup returns CDR1 MDHEN and CDR2 SYDVKM. The CDR3 sequence is 13 residues long. Trimming left V 5 bases short and J 4 bases short, with 12 bases between. The DNA of the CDR3 is TGTGCCAGCAGTCCCCAGGGGTTATACGAGCAGTACTTC. Translating it yields CASSPQGLYEQYF.

The chain is built from TRBV12-5 and TRBJ1-5; D gene uncertain. Germline V CDR1 and CDR2: LGHNT, FRNRAP. Trimming shortened V by 1 base and J by 4 bases, and 2 bases separated the two germline ends. There are 12 residues in the CDR3. The CDR3 is CASGLENQPQHF. The CDR3 DNA follows: TGTGCTAGTGGTTTGGAGAATCAGCCCCAGCATTTT.